Here is one T cell receptor (beta chain) with its context. As yet, its antigen is unknown. This sample stems from a study of OX40 agonist ivuxolimab in advanced cancers. The wider study: Partial responses occurred in Three dose-escalation patients, one with hepatocellular carcinoma and two with cutaneous melanoma.

Broader study findings: Some nonresponders likewise displayed low normalized T-cell clonal expansion. Circulating CD4+ and CD8+ T cells showed clonal expansion by week 6 at 0.1 to 3.0 mg/kg. Researchers report that CD8+ T cells had, on average, more expanded clones than CD4+.

Only in-frame clones appear in the TCRdb table, and some are missing; sequencing was by immunoSEQ multiplex PCR. The repertoire consists of 46,000 or so clones, with more than 80% occurring once and the leading ten covering about 10%. This material consisted of CD4+ or CD8+ T cells sorted from blood, taken in a trial of the OX40 agonist ivuxolimab. The sequence was collected from an adult with an advanced solid tumor such as melanoma, head and neck, liver or kidney cancer.

In nucleotides, the CDR3 is TGTGCCAGTAGTATAGGTGGACACGAGCAGTACTTC. As protein: CASSIGGHEQYF. The rearrangement links TRBV19 to TRBJ2-7; D unresolved. With 1 base removed from V and 5 bases from J, the gap between germline ends came to 6 bases. CDR1 and CDR2 (germline): LNHDA, SQIVND (reference sequence). The CDR3 consists of 12 residues. The complete variable domain, with remaining parts taken from reference TRBV19 and TRBJ2-7, reads DGGITQSPKYLFRKEGQNVTLSCEQNLNHDAMYWYRQDPGQGLRLIYYSQIVNDFQKGDIAEGYSVSREKKESFPLTVTSAQKNPTAFYLCASSIGGHEQYFGPGTRLTVT.